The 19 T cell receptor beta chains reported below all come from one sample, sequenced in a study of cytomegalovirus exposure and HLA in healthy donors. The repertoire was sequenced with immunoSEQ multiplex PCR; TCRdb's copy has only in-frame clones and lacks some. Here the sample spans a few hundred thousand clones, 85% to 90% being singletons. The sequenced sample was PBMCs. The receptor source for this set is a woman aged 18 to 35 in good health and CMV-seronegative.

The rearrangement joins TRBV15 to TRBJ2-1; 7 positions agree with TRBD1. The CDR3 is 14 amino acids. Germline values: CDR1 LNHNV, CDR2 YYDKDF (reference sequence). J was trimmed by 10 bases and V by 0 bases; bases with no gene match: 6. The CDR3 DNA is TGTGCCACCAGCAGAGATCAAGACAGGGCCGAGCAGTTCTTC. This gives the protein CATSRDQDRAEQFF.

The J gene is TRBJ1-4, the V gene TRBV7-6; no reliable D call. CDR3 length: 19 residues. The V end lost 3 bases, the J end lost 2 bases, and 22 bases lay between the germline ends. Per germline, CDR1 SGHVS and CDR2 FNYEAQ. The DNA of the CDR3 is TGTGCCAGCAGCTTCTTCCTGGCGCTAGAAGAGGCCACTAATGAAAAACTGTTTTTT. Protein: CASSFFLALEEATNEKLFF.

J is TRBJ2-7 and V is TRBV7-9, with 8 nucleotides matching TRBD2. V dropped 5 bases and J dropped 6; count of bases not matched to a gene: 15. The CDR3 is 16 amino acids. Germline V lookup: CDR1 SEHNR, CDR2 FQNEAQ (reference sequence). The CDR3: CASSPGGGRRSGEQYF. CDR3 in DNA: TGTGCCAGCAGCCCCGGGGGGGGCCGACGCTCGGGCGAGCAGTACTTC.

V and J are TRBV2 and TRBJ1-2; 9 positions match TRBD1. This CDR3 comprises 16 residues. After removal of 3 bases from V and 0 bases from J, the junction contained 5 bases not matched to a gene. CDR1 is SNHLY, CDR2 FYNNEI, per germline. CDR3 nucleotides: TGTGCCAGCAGTGACAAACAGGGGGCTCCTAACTATGGCTACACCTTC. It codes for CASSDKQGAPNYGYTF.

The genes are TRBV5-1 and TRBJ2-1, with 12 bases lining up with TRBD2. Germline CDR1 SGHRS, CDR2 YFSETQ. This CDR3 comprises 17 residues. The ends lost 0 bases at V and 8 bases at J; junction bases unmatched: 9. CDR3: CASSLAPLAGGLDEQFF. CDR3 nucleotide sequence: TGCGCCAGCAGCTTGGCTCCACTAGCGGGGGGTCTCGATGAGCAGTTCTTC. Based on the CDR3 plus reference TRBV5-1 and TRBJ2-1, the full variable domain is KAGVTQTPRYLIKTRGQQVTLSCSPISGHRSVSWYQQTPGQGLQFLFEYFSETQRNKGNFPGRFSGRQFSNSRSEMNVSTLELGDSALYLCASSLAPLAGGLDEQFFGPGTRLTVL.

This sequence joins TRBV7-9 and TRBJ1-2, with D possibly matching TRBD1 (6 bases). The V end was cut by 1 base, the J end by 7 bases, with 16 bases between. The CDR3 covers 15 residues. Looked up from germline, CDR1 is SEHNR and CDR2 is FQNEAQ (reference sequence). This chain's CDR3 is CASSLDWGLWGGYTF. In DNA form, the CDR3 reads TGTGCCAGCAGCTTAGACTGGGGGCTTTGGGGTGGCTACACCTTC.

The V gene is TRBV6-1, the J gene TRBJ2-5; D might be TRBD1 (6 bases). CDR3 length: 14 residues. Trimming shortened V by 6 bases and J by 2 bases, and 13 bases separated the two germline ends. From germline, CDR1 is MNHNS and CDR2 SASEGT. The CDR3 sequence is CASRRGQTQETQYF. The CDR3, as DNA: TGTGCCAGCAGACGCGGACAGACTCAAGAGACCCAGTACTTC.

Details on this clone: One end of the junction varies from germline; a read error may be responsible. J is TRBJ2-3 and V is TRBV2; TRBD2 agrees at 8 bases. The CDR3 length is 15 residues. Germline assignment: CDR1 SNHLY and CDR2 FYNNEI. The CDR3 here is CASNRNGGGTDTQYF. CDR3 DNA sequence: TGTGCCAGCAACAGAAACGGGGGGGGCACGGATACGCAGTATTTT.

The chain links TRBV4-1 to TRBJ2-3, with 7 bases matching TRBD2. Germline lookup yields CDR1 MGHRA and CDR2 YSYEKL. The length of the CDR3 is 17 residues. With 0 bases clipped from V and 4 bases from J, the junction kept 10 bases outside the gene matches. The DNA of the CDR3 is TGCGCCAGCAGCCAAGATCCCTTTGCGGGGGTGGCAGATACGCAGTATTTT. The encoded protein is CASSQDPFAGVADTQYF.

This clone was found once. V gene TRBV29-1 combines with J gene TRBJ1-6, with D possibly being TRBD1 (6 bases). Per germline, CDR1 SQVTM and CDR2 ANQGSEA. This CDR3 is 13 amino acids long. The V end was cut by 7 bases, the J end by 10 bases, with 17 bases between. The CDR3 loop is CSASDGGGSPLHF. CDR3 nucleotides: TGCAGCGCTTCGGATGGGGGCGGATCACCCCTCCACTTT. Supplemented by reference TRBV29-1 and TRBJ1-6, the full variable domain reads SAVISQKPSRDICQRGTSLTIQCQVDSQVTMMFWYRQQPGQSLTLIATANQGSEATYESGFVIDKFPISRPNLTFSTLTVSNMSPEDSSIYLCSASDGGGSPLHFGNGTRLTVT.

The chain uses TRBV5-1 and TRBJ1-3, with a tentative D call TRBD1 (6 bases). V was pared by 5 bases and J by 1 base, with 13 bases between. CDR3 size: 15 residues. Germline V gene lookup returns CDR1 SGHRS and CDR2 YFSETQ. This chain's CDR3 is CASRQGEVSGNTIYF. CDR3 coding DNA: TGCGCCAGCAGACAGGGCGAAGTTTCTGGAAACACCATATATTTT.

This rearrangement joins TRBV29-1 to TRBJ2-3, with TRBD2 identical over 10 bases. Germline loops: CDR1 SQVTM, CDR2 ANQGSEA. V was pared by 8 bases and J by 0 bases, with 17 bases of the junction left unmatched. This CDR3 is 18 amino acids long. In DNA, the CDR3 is TGCAGCTATGAAATAGGGCCTAGCGGGGGCCGTAGCACAGATACGCAGTATTTT. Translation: CSYEIGPSGGRSTDTQYF.

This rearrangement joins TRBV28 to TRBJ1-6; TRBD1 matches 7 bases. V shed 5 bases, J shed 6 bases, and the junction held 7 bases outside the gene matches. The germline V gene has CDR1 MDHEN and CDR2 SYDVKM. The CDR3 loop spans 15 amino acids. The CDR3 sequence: CASSKGARSNSPLHF. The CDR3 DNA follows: TGTGCCAGCAGTAAGGGGGCACGGAGTAATTCACCCCTCCACTTT.

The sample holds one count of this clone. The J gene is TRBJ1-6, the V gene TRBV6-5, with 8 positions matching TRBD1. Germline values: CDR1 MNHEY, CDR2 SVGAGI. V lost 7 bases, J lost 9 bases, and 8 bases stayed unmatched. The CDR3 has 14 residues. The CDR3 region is CASTVDRGISPLHF. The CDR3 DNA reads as TGTGCCAGCACCGTCGACAGGGGTATTTCACCCCTCCACTTT.

This CDR3 is CASSQAPQGLYTGELFF. The CDR3 bases are TGCGCCAGCAGCCAAGCCCCACAGGGTTTGTACACCGGGGAGCTGTTTTTT. This chain uses TRBV4-1 with TRBJ2-2; a possible D gene is TRBD1 (6 bases). V was clipped by 1 base and J by 3 bases, with 15 bases between them. CDR3 length: 17 amino acids. CDR1 is MGHRA, CDR2 YSYEKL, per germline.

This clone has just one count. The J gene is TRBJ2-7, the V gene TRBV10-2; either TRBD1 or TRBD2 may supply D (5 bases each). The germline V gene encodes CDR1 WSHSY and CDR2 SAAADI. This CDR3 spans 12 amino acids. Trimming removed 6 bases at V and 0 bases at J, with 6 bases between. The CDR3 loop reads CASRGDSYEQYV. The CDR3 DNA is TGCGCCAGCAGGGGGGACTCCTACGAGCAGTACGTC.

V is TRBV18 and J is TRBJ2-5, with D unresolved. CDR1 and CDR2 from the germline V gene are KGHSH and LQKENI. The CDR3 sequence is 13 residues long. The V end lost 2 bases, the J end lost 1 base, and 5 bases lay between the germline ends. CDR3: CASSPNFQETQYF. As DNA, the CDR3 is TGTGCCAGCTCACCAAACTTCCAAGAGACCCAGTACTTC.

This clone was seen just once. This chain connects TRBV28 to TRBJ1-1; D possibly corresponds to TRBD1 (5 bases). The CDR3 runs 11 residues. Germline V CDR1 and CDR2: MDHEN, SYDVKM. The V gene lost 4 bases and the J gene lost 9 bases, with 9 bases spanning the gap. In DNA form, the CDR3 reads TGTGCCAGCAGTTGGACAAAAAAAGCTTTCTTT. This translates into CASSWTKKAFF.

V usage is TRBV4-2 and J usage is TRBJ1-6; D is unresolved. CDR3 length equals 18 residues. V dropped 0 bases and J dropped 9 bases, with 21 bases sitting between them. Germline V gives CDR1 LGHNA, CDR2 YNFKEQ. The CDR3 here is CASSQDLGIHLDSSPLHF. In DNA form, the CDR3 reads TGTGCCAGCAGCCAAGATTTGGGCATCCACCTGGATAGTTCACCCCTCCACTTT.